The rows below give T cell receptor beta chains drawn from one sample of a study of OX40 agonist ivuxolimab in advanced cancers. The table came from immunoSEQ multiplex PCR; TCRdb's copy has only in-frame clones and leaves some out. There are under 90,000 clones in the sample; around 93% occur only once, and about 0.32% lies in the top ten. Material: CD4+ or CD8+ T cells sorted from blood, obtained in a trial of the OX40 agonist ivuxolimab. Receptors originate from an adult with an advanced solid tumor such as melanoma, head and neck, liver or kidney cancer. Each CDR3 is given with its conserved first and last residue. The order of the fields is V gene, J gene, D gene, clone size, CDR3 protein, CDR3 DNA. D genes are given only for firm matches. Part of the rows lack a size; the others show once, few, many or a class for expanded clones.

>TRBV6-5|TRBJ2-7|.|.
CATREGAYEQYF
TGTGCGACCAGAGAGGGGGCCTACGAGCAGTACTTC
>TRBV5-4|TRBJ2-5|TRBD2|.
CASSKSLAGARETQYF
TGTGCCAGCAGCAAATCCCTAGCGGGAGCAAGGGAGACCCAGTACTTC
>TRBV19|TRBJ1-1|.|.
CASKQDKVAEAFF
TGTGCCAGTAAACAGGACAAGGTAGCTGAAGCTTTCTTT
>TRBV4-3|TRBJ2-2|TRBD1|.
CASSPTGQGPTGELFF
TGCGCCAGCAGCCCCACCGGACAGGGCCCCACCGGGGAGCTGTTTTTT
>TRBV7-2|TRBJ2-1|.|.
CASSSRRGAEQFF
TGTGCCAGCAGCTCAAGACGGGGGGCGGAGCAGTTCTTC
>TRBV4-2|TRBJ2-7|.|.
CASSQDVMDRRLEQYF
TGTGCCAGCAGCCAAGATGTCATGGACAGAAGACTCGAGCAGTACTTC
>TRBV6-5|TRBJ2-2|.|.
CASFNAGELFF
TGTGCCAGCTTCAACGCCGGGGAGCTGTTTTTT
>TRBV18|TRBJ2-7|.|.
CASSPPYAGPHYEQYF
TGTGCCAGCTCACCACCGTACGCAGGGCCCCACTACGAGCAGTACTTC
>TRBV18|TRBJ2-5|TRBD1|.
CASSPPGTGGETQYF
TGTGCCAGCTCACCACCGGGGACAGGCGGGGAGACCCAGTACTTC
>TRBV4-3|TRBJ1-4|.|.
CASSLNGGVSNEKLFF
TGCGCCAGCAGCCTCAACGGGGGGGTTTCTAATGAAAAACTGTTTTTT
>TRBV7-7|TRBJ2-3|TRBD1|.
CASSLTGGATDTQYF
TGTGCCAGCAGTTTGACAGGGGGCGCCACAGATACGCAGTATTTT
>TRBV11-2|TRBJ1-1|.|.
CASSLQLNTEAFF
TGTGCCAGCAGCTTACAGTTGAACACTGAAGCTTTCTTT
>TRBV19|TRBJ1-1|.|medium-sized
CASSTQGTGNTEAFF
TGTGCCAGTAGTACCCAAGGGACGGGAAACACTGAAGCTTTCTTT
>TRBV2|TRBJ2-1|.|.
CARGGPYNEQFF
TGTGCCAGGGGGGGTCCCTACAATGAGCAGTTCTTC
>TRBV10-3|TRBJ2-7|TRBD1|.
CAISESTGGYYEQYF
TGTGCCATCAGTGAGTCGACAGGGGGCTACTACGAGCAGTACTTC
>TRBV19|TRBJ2-1|TRBD1|.
CASSSFTGGTYNEQFF
TGTGCCAGTAGTAGCTTCACAGGGGGCACCTACAATGAGCAGTTCTTC
>TRBV19|TRBJ2-1|.|.
CASSPWTSSYNEQFF
TGTGCCAGTAGTCCATGGACCAGCTCCTACAATGAGCAGTTCTTC
>TRBV7-2|TRBJ2-3|.|.
CASSLTRSGASSTDTQYF
TGTGCCAGCAGCTTAACCCGAAGCGGAGCTTCTAGCACAGATACGCAGTATTTT
>TRBV2|TRBJ1-5|.|.
CASRVNSNQPQHF
TGTGCCAGCAGGGTAAATAGCAATCAGCCCCAGCATTTT
>TRBV28|TRBJ2-6|TRBD2|once
CASSSPGLDSGANVLTF
TGTGCCAGCAGTTCCCCGGGACTAGATTCTGGGGCCAACGTCCTGACTTTC
>TRBV27|TRBJ2-1|TRBD2|.
CASSFSTSGAYNEQFF
TGTGCCAGCAGTTTCTCGACTAGCGGGGCCTACAATGAGCAGTTCTTC
>TRBV7-2|TRBJ1-5|.|.
CASSLEYQPQHF
TGTGCCAGCAGCTTAGAATATCAGCCCCAGCATTTT
>TRBV5-1|TRBJ1-6|.|.
CASSQGTEDSPLHF
TGCGCCAGCAGCCAAGGGACGGAGGATTCACCCCTCCACTTT
>TRBV27|TRBJ1-5|.|.
CASSLQGMSNQPQHF
TGTGCCAGCAGTCTACAGGGAATGAGCAATCAGCCCCAGCATTTT
>TRBV19|TRBJ2-7|.|once
CASSIDSSKSYEQYF
TGTGCCAGTAGTATAGATAGTAGTAAGTCCTACGAGCAGTACTTC
>TRBV5-1|TRBJ2-5|.|.
CASSTGHTLETQYF
TGCGCCAGCTCCACGGGGCATACCCTTGAGACCCAGTACTTC
>TRBV5-5|TRBJ2-7|.|.
CASSTTGLAYEQYF
TGTGCCAGCAGCACGACGGGACTCGCCTACGAGCAGTACTTC
>TRBV9|TRBJ2-1|TRBD2|once
CASSVGAGGSSYNEQFF
TGTGCCAGCAGCGTAGGGGCGGGAGGTAGCTCCTACAATGAGCAGTTCTTC
>TRBV5-8|TRBJ1-1|.|.
CASSLSFLGWAEAFF
TGTGCCAGCAGCTTGTCGTTTTTGGGGTGGGCTGAAGCTTTCTTT
>TRBV9|TRBJ2-3|TRBD2|.
CASSGTSGSTDTQYF
TGTGCCAGCAGCGGTACTAGCGGTAGCACAGATACGCAGTATTTT
>TRBV19|TRBJ2-1|.|.
CASMLGPSYNEQFF
TGTGCCAGTATGTTGGGACCTTCCTACAATGAGCAGTTCTTC
>TRBV7-9|TRBJ2-1|.|few
CASRPQGPSWDEQFF
TGTGCCAGCAGACCACAGGGCCCGAGTTGGGATGAGCAGTTCTTC
>TRBV2|TRBJ1-5|TRBD1|.
CASSERTGNNQPQHF
TGTGCCAGCAGTGAACGGACAGGGAACAATCAGCCCCAGCATTTT
>TRBV21-1|TRBJ1-5|.|.
CASSKVTRSQPQHF
TGTGCCAGCAGCAAAGTAACACGCAGTCAGCCCCAGCATTTT
>TRBV23-1|TRBJ1-2|.|.
CASLFQVQGYTF
TGCGCCAGTTTATTTCAAGTTCAAGGCTACACCTTC
>TRBV29-1|TRBJ2-1|.|.
CSVSPLERNNEQFF
TGCAGCGTCTCACCTCTGGAACGAAACAATGAGCAGTTCTTC
>TRBV6-5|TRBJ2-2|.|.
CASSYGSPLNTGGLFF
TGTGCCAGCAGTTATGGGAGTCCCCTGAACACCGGGGGGCTGTTTTTT
>TRBV28|TRBJ1-1|TRBD1|.
CASSSTGGTEAFF
TGTGCCAGCAGTTCAACAGGGGGCACTGAAGCTTTCTTT
>TRBV19|TRBJ1-5|.|.
CASSTSGTSHSNQPQHF
TGTGCCAGTAGTACCTCCGGGACATCGCATAGCAATCAGCCCCAGCATTTT
>TRBV19|TRBJ2-1|.|.
CASRSRGADSPDEQFF
TGTGCCAGTCGGAGTCGGGGGGCCGACTCCCCCGATGAGCAGTTCTTC
>TRBV5-5|TRBJ2-7|.|.
CASSFRGGEQYF
TGTGCCAGCAGCTTTAGGGGAGGCGAGCAGTACTTC
>TRBV7-8|TRBJ2-3|.|.
CASRLRNTQYF
TGTGCCAGCAGGCTCCGAAATACGCAGTATTTT
>TRBV25-1|TRBJ2-5|.|.
CASSEGEETQYF
TGTGCCAGCAGTGAGGGTGAAGAGACCCAGTACTTC
>TRBV6-1|TRBJ2-7|.|.
CASREGYYEQYF
TGTGCCAGCAGGGAGGGGTACTACGAGCAGTACTTC
>TRBV28|TRBJ2-7|.|once
CAISSVPYEQYF
TGTGCCATCTCTAGCGTACCCTACGAGCAGTACTTC
>TRBV7-9|TRBJ2-7|.|.
CASSLEYEQYF
TGTGCCAGCAGCTTAGAGTACGAGCAGTACTTC
>TRBV28|TRBJ1-1|.|once
CASGTPGQNTEAFF
TGTGCCAGCGGAACCCCGGGGCAGAACACTGAAGCTTTCTTT
>TRBV11-2|TRBJ2-7|.|.
CASSGPGQLLQYF
TGTGCCAGCAGCGGTCCGGGACAACTACTACAGTACTTC
>TRBV5-1|TRBJ2-1|.|.
CASSWGWALGNEQFF
TGCGCCAGCAGCTGGGGGTGGGCCCTTGGGAATGAGCAGTTCTTC